A single sample is the source of the 24 T cell receptor beta chains below, sequenced in a study of response to subunit inactivated influenza vaccine. TCRdb re-analysed the RT-PCR reads in MiXCR, keeping a single row per CDR3 protein. The table lists under 200,000 distinct CDR3 sequences, approximately 12% of them singletons. Separately, the same data were catalogued under a study of T cells expressing NK-cell markers. As that study records: It was by 5'RACE template switching with UMIs that TCR beta cDNA was made.

The source was CD8+ T cells sorted from PBMCs, collected approximately 12 days after vaccination. The receptors stem from a man aged 50-59 years who received an inactivated influenza vaccine.

V is TRBV28 and J is TRBJ1-2; TRBD1 is a possible D gene (5 bases). The germline CDR1 and CDR2 sequences are MDHEN and SYDVKM. V was trimmed by 5 bases and J by 4 bases, leaving 17 bases between them. The CDR3 totals 15 residues. CDR3 protein: CASSPPLQGIYGYTF. The CDR3 nucleotides are TGTGCCAGCAGTCCACCCCTCCAGGGAATCTATGGCTACACCTTC.

By its share, this clonotype is medium-sized. The chain is built from TRBV29-1 and TRBJ2-7; TRBD1 or TRBD2 may be the D gene (7 bases each). Per germline, CDR1 SQVTM and CDR2 ANQGSEA. The CDR3 contains 17 residues. Trimming took 0 bases from V and 4 from J, leaving 22 bases between them. CDR3 sequence reads: CSVEDKTGEGLAYEQYF. In DNA, the CDR3 is TGCAGCGTTGAAGATAAAACAGGGGAGGGTCTGGCGTACGAGCAGTACTTC.

This clonotype was observed a handful of times. The chain couples TRBV4-2 to TRBJ2-1, with D possibly matching TRBD2 (6 bases). The CDR3 has 14 amino acids. Germline V gives CDR1 LGHNA, CDR2 YNFKEQ. V was clipped by 2 bases and J by 12 bases, with 17 bases between them. In DNA form, the CDR3 reads TGTGCCAGCAGCCAACAGGGATCTAGAGCGGGGCAGTTCTTC. This gives the protein CASSQQGSRAGQFF.

This rearrangement joins TRBV7-8 to TRBJ1-1; D is unresolved. Germline CDR1 reads SGHVS; CDR2 reads FQNEAQ. The V and J ends lost 3 bases and 3 bases respectively, with 11 bases between them. This CDR3 is built from 14 residues. The CDR3 reads CASSLSNWYTEAFF. In nucleotides, the CDR3 is TGTGCCAGCAGCTTGTCCAATTGGTACACTGAAGCTTTCTTT.

The chain employs TRBV7-2 and TRBJ2-2; no reliable D call. Deletions cut 10 bases from V and 4 bases from J, with 10 bases between. CDR1 and CDR2 (germline): SGHTA, FQGNSA. CDR3 length: 12 residues. CDR3: CANSPGTGELFF. CDR3 nucleotide sequence: TGTGCCAATTCGCCGGGCACCGGGGAGCTGTTTTTT.

The genes are TRBV11-1 and TRBJ2-7; 11 bases are shared with TRBD2. Germline V gene lookup returns CDR1 SGHAT and CDR2 FQDESV (reference sequence). This CDR3 comprises 19 residues. Unmatched junction bases numbered 17, after V lost 2 bases and J lost 5 bases. Written as DNA, the CDR3 is TGTGCCAGCAGCTTAATAGGTCTAGCGGGGGGAAAGTTACTGGACGAGCAGTACTTC. Translating gives CASSLIGLAGGKLLDEQYF.

The V and J genes are TRBV7-2 and TRBJ2-1; D may be TRBD1 (5 bases). Trimming removed 4 bases from V and 6 bases from J, with 10 bases in between. This CDR3 contains 13 residues. CDR1 and CDR2 from the germline V gene are SGHTA and FQGNSA. The CDR3 nucleotides are TGTGCCAGCAGCTCAGGGATGTTCAATGAGCAGTTCTTC. It codes for CASSSGMFNEQFF. Full variable domain (outside the CDR3, taken from reference TRBV7-2 and TRBJ2-1): GAGVSQSPSNKVTEKGKDVELRCDPISGHTALYWYRQSLGQGLEFLIYFQGNSAPDKSGLPSDRFSAERTGGSVSTLTIQRTQQEDSAVYLCASSSGMFNEQFFGPGTRLTVL.

The chain joins TRBV4-2 to TRBJ1-2; D unclear. The CDR3 loop spans 16 amino acids. Germline-derived CDR1 and CDR2 are LGHNA and YNFKEQ. V was shortened by 1 base and J by 4 bases, with 16 bases between the two germline ends. CDR3: CASSQGGLGMGYGYTF. The DNA for the CDR3 is TGTGCCAGCAGCCAAGGGGGTCTAGGGATGGGCTATGGCTACACCTTC.

This clonotype has more than one count but fewer than ten. The J gene is TRBJ1-1, the V gene TRBV4-2; maybe TRBD1 (5 bases). V shed 1 base and J shed 0 bases, with 12 bases lying between them. The CDR3 sequence is 16 residues long. CDR1 LGHNA and CDR2 YNFKEQ come from the germline V gene. The CDR3, as DNA: TGTGCCAGCAGCCAAGTTAAGGGGATGATGAACACTGAAGCTTTCTTT. Translation gives CASSQVKGMMNTEAFF.

The table lists this clonotype with many counts. The rearrangement joins TRBV20-1 to TRBJ2-3; D gene ambiguous. V was trimmed by 3 bases and J by 2 bases, leaving 6 bases between them. The germline gives CDR1 DFQATT, CDR2 SNEGSKA (reference sequence). The CDR3 runs 12 residues. The CDR3 coding sequence is TGCAGTGCTAGGGCAACCACAGATACGCAGTATTTT. Translating gives CSARATTDTQYF.

This clonotype was detected a few times. This chain links TRBV7-8 with TRBJ2-2, with TRBD1 matching 8 bases. V lost 1 base, J lost 4 bases, and 8 bases stayed unmatched. Germline V CDR1 and CDR2: SGHVS, FQNEAQ. The CDR3 covers 17 residues. CDR3 sequence: CASSLVRHQGATGELFF. Written as DNA, the CDR3 is TGTGCCAGCAGCTTAGTCCGGCATCAGGGGGCCACCGGGGAGCTGTTTTTT. Filled out from reference TRBV7-8 and TRBJ2-2, the complete variable domain reads GAGVSQSPRYKVAKRGQDVALRCDPISGHVSLFWYQQALGQGPEFLTYFQNEAQLDKSGLPSDRFFAERPEGSVSTLKIQRTQQEDSAVYLCASSLVRHQGATGELFFGEGSRLTVL.

This clonotype has a count of ten or more. This sequence joins TRBV20-1 and TRBJ1-6; TRBD1 is a possible D gene (5 bases). V was shortened by 6 bases and J by 7 bases, with 22 bases between the two germline ends. Germline CDR1 is DFQATT and CDR2 is SNEGSKA (reference sequence). The CDR3 runs 16 residues. The CDR3 reads CSAVNYGAGWNSPLHF. The CDR3 DNA reads as TGCAGTGCGGTCAACTACGGGGCAGGGTGGAATTCACCCCTCCACTTT.

This chain uses TRBV6-6 with TRBJ2-4, with 7 bases matching TRBD2. Germline CDR1 reads MNHNY; CDR2 reads SVGAGI (reference sequence). V lost 2 bases and J lost 8; bases outside the gene matches: 0. The CDR3 runs to 12 residues. The CDR3 bases are TGTGCCAGCAGTTACGGGGGGGACATTCAGTACTTC. This codes for CASSYGGDIQYF.

This clonotype has a count of ten or more. The gene calls are TRBV5-1 and TRBJ1-1; D unclear. The CDR3 spans 14 residues. The germline V gene has CDR1 SGHRS and CDR2 YFSETQ. V dropped 4 bases and J dropped 2 bases, with 12 bases sitting between them. The CDR3 nucleotides read TGCGCCAGCAGCCCCTGGACGGCTAACACTGAAGCTTTCTTT. Amino acid sequence: CASSPWTANTEAFF.

This clonotype was detected only a few times. CDR3 nucleotide sequence: TGTGCCACCAGCAGAGGGGCCCGGGCCTACGAGCAGTACTTC. This encodes CATSRGARAYEQYF. This rearrangement joins TRBV15 to TRBJ2-7; no firm D call. CDR1 is LNHNV and CDR2 is YYDKDF in the germline V gene (reference sequence). This CDR3 spans 14 amino acids. V was pared by 1 base and J by 2 bases, with 9 bases between.

This clonotype was counted only a few times. The CDR3 here is CASSPTGFSYEQYF. The CDR3 nucleotides are TGTGCCAGCAGCCCCACGGGCTTCTCCTACGAGCAGTACTTC. The chain employs TRBV7-9 and TRBJ2-7; D unresolved. CDR1 is SEHNR and CDR2 is FQNEAQ in the germline V gene (reference sequence). The V end was cut by 5 bases, the J end by 0 bases, with 11 bases between. The CDR3 has 14 amino acids.

V is TRBV5-6 and J is TRBJ2-5, with 16 bases fitting TRBD2. CDR3 length equals 15 residues. Looked up from germline, CDR1 is SGHDT and CDR2 is YYEEEE. After removal of 9 bases from V and 2 bases from J, the junction contained 4 bases not matched to a gene. CDR3 loop: CATQGLAGGQETQYF. The CDR3 DNA follows: TGTGCCACCCAGGGACTAGCGGGAGGGCAAGAGACCCAGTACTTC.

The chain combines TRBV20-1 with TRBJ2-5, with 10 bases fitting TRBD1. With 3 bases clipped from V and 3 bases from J, the junction kept 13 bases outside the gene matches. This CDR3 spans 17 amino acids. Germline V gene lookup returns CDR1 DFQATT and CDR2 SNEGSKA (reference sequence). The CDR3 is CSASPYPGQGDEETQYF. The CDR3 DNA follows: TGCAGTGCTAGCCCCTACCCCGGACAGGGGGACGAAGAGACCCAGTACTTC.

This clonotype was counted between two and nine times. The chain links TRBV13 to TRBJ2-5, with a weak D call TRBD1 (6 bases). V was cut by 2 bases and J by 2 bases, with 24 bases left in between. The CDR3 is 19 amino acids. Germline-derived CDR1 and CDR2 are PRHDT and FYEKMQ (reference sequence). The DNA for the CDR3 is TGTGCCAGCAGCTTATTCGCGTACACTCTAAGACAGGTTCAAGAGACCCAGTACTTC. This codes for CASSLFAYTLRQVQETQYF.

The V gene is TRBV4-3, the J gene TRBJ2-5; D assignment may be TRBD1 or TRBD2 (5 bases each). V was shortened by 0 bases and J by 4 bases, with 12 bases between the two germline ends. Looked up from germline, CDR1 is LGHNA and CDR2 is YSLEER. The CDR3 loop spans 15 amino acids. The CDR3 bases are TGCGCCAGCAGCCAAGACCCGGGGCAAGGAGAGACCCAGTACTTC. The encoded protein is CASSQDPGQGETQYF.

This clonotype was seen more than once but under ten times. The V and J genes are TRBV28 and TRBJ2-5; perhaps TRBD2 as D (5 bases). Trimming shortened V by 3 bases and J by 5 bases, and 13 bases separated the two germline ends. CDR1 and CDR2 from the germline V gene are MDHEN and SYDVKM. CDR3 length: 14 residues. Here the CDR3 reads CASSFPGLIETQYF. The CDR3 coding sequence is TGTGCCAGCAGTTTCCCGGGGTTGATCGAGACCCAGTACTTC.

This clonotype was seen repeatedly, ten times or more. The V call is TRBV2, the J call TRBJ2-1, with 14 bases aligning to TRBD2. The CDR3 extends over 17 amino acids. Trimming removed 5 bases from V and 8 bases from J; junction bases left unmatched: 11. In germline, CDR1 is SNHLY, CDR2 FYNNEI. As DNA, the CDR3 is TGTGCCAGCAGTTTCCCGACTAGCGGGAGGGTGTGGGATGAGCAGTTCTTC. Protein product: CASSFPTSGRVWDEQFF. Full variable domain (outside the CDR3, taken from reference TRBV2 and TRBJ2-1): EPEVTQTPSHQVTQMGQEVILRCVPISNHLYFYWYRQILGQKVEFLVSFYNNEISEKSEIFDDQFSVERPDGSNFTLKIRSTKLEDSAMYFCASSFPTSGRVWDEQFFGPGTRLTVL.

The V gene is TRBV15, the J gene TRBJ1-4; the match to TRBD1 covers 8 bases. CDR3 length: 14 residues. Germline V CDR1 and CDR2: LNHNV, YYDKDF (reference sequence). V shed 3 bases and J 8 bases; nucleotides not matched to a gene: 5. CDR3 residues: CATSSRGLAEKLFF. The CDR3 bases are TGTGCCACCAGCAGCAGGGGGCTGGCGGAAAAACTGTTTTTT.

In its sample, this clonotype was seen a few times. The chain joins TRBV7-9 to TRBJ2-7; 8 nucleotides line up with TRBD1. Germline assignment: CDR1 SEHNR and CDR2 FQNEAQ (reference sequence). The length of the CDR3 is 15 residues. V shed 1 base and J 3 bases; nucleotides not matched to a gene: 5. The CDR3 nucleotides are TGTGCCAGCAGCTTAGAACAGGGGGGAAACTACGAGCAGTACTTC. Protein sequence: CASSLEQGGNYEQYF.